This TCR beta chain came from a study of PD-1 blockade in classical Hodgkin lymphoma. With 3 bases removed from V and 3 bases from J, the gap between germline ends came to 11 bases. Germline CDR1 is LNHDA and CDR2 is SQIVND (reference sequence). The CDR3 contains 14 residues. Method: immunoSEQ multiplex PCR; TCRdb's copy keeps in-frame clones and lacks some. This sample carries 45,000 to 60,000 clones, approximately 91% of them seen once, and the ten largest clones take around 5%. Time point described: newly diagnosed, previously untreated cHL patient sample. The comparison group had newly diagnosed, previously untreated classical Hodgkin lymphoma.

The clonotype comes from a human donor with classical Hodgkin lymphoma. Sequencing was performed on peripheral blood mononuclear cells (PBMCs). The V and J genes are TRBV19 and TRBJ1-1; D perhaps matches TRBD1 (5 bases). The CDR3 nucleotides read TGTGCCAGTAGTATGCAGGGTGGTTACACTGAAGCTTTCTTT. Amino acid sequence: CASSMQGGYTEAFF. Combining the CDR3 with reference TRBV19 and TRBJ1-1 gives the whole variable domain DGGITQSPKYLFRKEGQNVTLSCEQNLNHDAMYWYRQDPGQGLRLIYYSQIVNDFQKGDIAEGYSVSREKKESFPLTVTSAQKNPTAFYLCASSMQGGYTEAFFGQGTRLTVV.